This TCR beta chain is from a study of cytotoxic CD8 clonotypes in ibrutinib-treated CLL. Findings and caveats of the study: Sustained-remission and progressing patients were not sampled at matched times.

V shed 3 bases and J shed 3 bases, with 5 bases lying between them. This CDR3 region has 12 residues. The germline V gene encodes CDR1 KGHSH and CDR2 LQKENI. This clone appeared a few times. Its antigen is not known. With sequencing, the targeted depth ranged from 1 in 200,000 to 1 in 1 million T cells. Here immunoSEQ multiplex PCR was the method, and the copy in TCRdb shows in-frame clones only, minus some. The sample shows around 250,000 clones, less than 75% of them seen only once. PBMCs were cryopreserved, and roughly 2.1 micrograms of genomic DNA from them went into TCR beta libraries. The sample here was PBMCs, taken after 24 months of ibrutinib treatment. The sequence was obtained from a human donor with chronic lymphocytic leukemia. The V and J genes are TRBV18 and TRBJ1-1; unclear D gene. Here the CDR3 reads CASSPSDTEAFF. The CDR3 region has the DNA TGTGCCAGCTCACCCAGTGACACTGAAGCTTTCTTT.